These 14 T cell receptor beta chains share one sample of origin, sequenced in a study of T cells in Graves' hyperthyroidism and ophthalmopathy. Template material for amplifying TCR beta CDR3 regions consisted of RNA transcripts. The study used the HTBI primer set for a first-round RT-PCR of the TCR CDR3. TCRdb re-called the multiplex PCR reads with MiXCR, one entry per CDR3 protein. The table shows around 520,000 distinct CDR3 sequences, with approximately 15% occurring only once. Sequenced sample: blood. The receptors were gathered from a woman aged 18-29 years with Graves' hyperthyroidism.

This clonotype occurred many times. This sequence joins TRBV18 and TRBJ2-2, with D possibly TRBD1 on 6 matching bases. V was clipped by 3 bases and J by 2 bases, with 10 bases between them. The CDR3 sequence is 15 residues long. Looked up from germline, CDR1 is KGHSH and CDR2 is LQKENI. CDR3 DNA sequence: TGTGCCAGCTCACCGACAGGACCTAACACCGGGGAGCTGTTTTTT. Protein product: CASSPTGPNTGELFF. Full variable domain (rest looked up from reference TRBV18 and TRBJ2-2): NAGVMQNPRHLVRRRGQEARLRCSPMKGHSHVYWYRQLPEEGLKFMVYLQKENIIDESGMPKERFSAEFPKEGPSILRIQQVVRGDSAAYFCASSPTGPNTGELFFGEGSRLTVL.

This chain joins TRBV5-1 and TRBJ2-1; D not certain. Germline CDR1 reads SGHRS; CDR2 reads YFSETQ. The CDR3 sequence is 11 residues long. The V end lost 5 bases, the J end lost 7 bases, and 7 bases lay between the germline ends. CDR3 bases: TGCGCCAGCAGGGTCGATAATGAGCAGTTCTTC. Translation gives CASRVDNEQFF.

The chain is built from TRBV30 and TRBJ1-1; 9 bases fit TRBD1. Germline V CDR1 and CDR2: GTSNPN, SVGIG (reference sequence). The V segment lost 7 bases and the J segment 5 bases; nucleotides outside the gene matches: 14. The CDR3 is made up of 15 amino acids. The CDR3 sequence: CASNGGQGTGTEAFF. In nucleotides, the CDR3 is TGTGCCTCAAACGGGGGACAGGGAACGGGAACTGAAGCTTTCTTT.

This clonotype occurred many times. CDR3: CASKIGGMNTEAFF. CDR3 sequence (DNA): TGTGCCAGCAAAATCGGAGGGATGAACACTGAAGCTTTCTTT. The gene calls are TRBV12-3 or TRBV12-4 and TRBJ1-1; no reliable D call. V dropped 7 bases and J dropped 0 bases, with 12 bases sitting between them. The CDR3 loop spans 14 amino acids.

This clonotype was seen a handful of times. The chain is built from TRBV20-1 and TRBJ2-2; no clear D gene. This CDR3 comprises 11 residues. Germline loops: CDR1 DFQATT, CDR2 SNEGSKA (reference sequence). V lost 3 bases and J 4 bases, leaving 3 bases between the germline ends. The CDR3 nucleotides are TGCAGTGCTAGGGCCACCGGGGAGCTGTTTTTT. Translating gives CSARATGELFF.

This clonotype came up many times. The V and J genes are TRBV6-1 and TRBJ1-1; D remains unclear. This CDR3 comprises 12 residues. Germline CDR1 and CDR2: MNHNS and SASEGT. Trimming removed 7 bases from V and 3 bases from J, with 9 bases in between. The CDR3 loop is CASNPAHTEAFF. CDR3 nucleotide sequence: TGTGCCAGCAACCCAGCGCACACTGAAGCTTTCTTT.

Only a few counts were recorded for this clonotype. This chain joins TRBV7-9 and TRBJ2-3; no definite D call. Trimming took 3 bases from V and 4 from J, leaving 11 bases between them. Per germline, CDR1 SEHNR and CDR2 FQNEAQ (reference sequence). There are 14 residues in the CDR3. The CDR3 region is CASSFALVADTQYF. CDR3 coding DNA: TGTGCCAGCAGCTTCGCCTTGGTCGCAGATACGCAGTATTTT. Based on the CDR3 plus reference TRBV7-9 and TRBJ2-3, the full variable domain is DTGVSQNPRHKITKRGQNVTFRCDPISEHNRLYWYRQTLGQGPEFLTYFQNEAQLEKSRLLSDRFSAERPKGSFSTLEIQRTEQGDSAMYLCASSFALVADTQYFGPGTRLTVL.

Ten or more counts support this clonotype. CDR3 sequence reads: CASTPSGTEAFF. CDR3 sequence (DNA): TGTGCCAGCACCCCATCAGGCACTGAAGCTTTCTTT. This chain connects TRBV11-3 to TRBJ1-1, with unresolved D. The CDR3 length is 12 residues. V was shortened by 7 bases and J by 4 bases, with 10 bases between the two germline ends. Germline loops: CDR1 SGHNT, CDR2 YENEEA.

V usage is TRBV4-1 and J usage is TRBJ2-1; D ambiguous. Germline V gene data show CDR1 as MGHRA and CDR2 as YSYEKL. The CDR3 runs to 18 residues. V dropped 0 bases and J dropped 0 bases, with 15 bases sitting between them. CDR3 coding DNA: TGCGCCAGCAGCCAAGACTTCCGCGAAAGCCGCTCCTACAATGAGCAGTTCTTC. As protein: CASSQDFRESRSYNEQFF.

This clonotype was recorded many times. This chain uses TRBV2 with TRBJ2-7; D not certain. Trimming removed 6 bases at V and 2 bases at J, with 8 bases between. The CDR3 runs 12 residues. Per the germline V gene, CDR1 is SNHLY and CDR2 is FYNNEI. CDR3 sequence: CASRIRTYEQYV. CDR3 bases: TGTGCCAGCAGGATACGGACCTACGAGCAGTACGTC.

This clonotype was seen many times. This rearrangement joins TRBV24-1 to TRBJ1-6; maybe TRBD1 (5 bases). Trimming removed 6 bases from V and 8 bases from J, with 13 bases in between. The CDR3 consists of 14 residues. Germline V gene lookup returns CDR1 KGHDR and CDR2 SFDVKD. The CDR3 here is CATSPGTDYSPLHF. The CDR3 DNA is TGTGCCACCAGTCCCGGGACCGATTATTCACCCCTCCACTTT.

The V gene is TRBV20-1, the J gene TRBJ2-1; 7 bases align to TRBD2. CDR3 length equals 13 residues. The germline gives CDR1 DFQATT, CDR2 SNEGSKA (reference sequence). The ends lost 3 bases at V and 7 bases at J; junction bases unmatched: 6. The DNA of the CDR3 is TGCAGTGCTAGCGGGGGGACTTGGAATGAGCAGTTCTTC. This encodes CSASGGTWNEQFF.

The chain recombines TRBV4-1 with TRBJ1-4, with 8 bases identical to TRBD1. Germline V lookup: CDR1 MGHRA, CDR2 YSYEKL. Germline trimming cut 4 bases from V and 6 bases from J; bases unmatched to any gene: 4. The CDR3 extends over 14 amino acids. The CDR3 DNA reads as TGCGCCAGCAGCCGACAGGACAGGGATGAAAAACTGTTTTTT. Translated, it gives CASSRQDRDEKLFF.

The chain links TRBV10-3 to TRBJ1-1; D gene ambiguous. The V and J ends lost 5 bases and 2 bases respectively, with 9 bases between them. Germline V gene sequence: CDR1 ENHRY, CDR2 SYGVKD. CDR3 length: 13 amino acids. The CDR3 nucleotides read TGTGCCATCAGTCTACAAGTTAACACTGAAGCTTTCTTT. Its translation: CAISLQVNTEAFF.